This entry describes one TCR beta chain. Given a much more abundant clone one base away, this may be a read error. PCR was performed a second time for about 7 to 12 cycles using a sample-barcoded 5' primer and a J-beta primer mix. TCRdb reprocessed the 5' RACE reads with MiXCR, giving one entry per CDR3 protein. The table has 730,000 or so distinct CDR3 sequences, 35% to 45% seen once. This CDR3 has 11 residues. Germline V gene data show CDR1 as SQVTM and CDR2 as ANQGSEA. These data belong to a study of blood T cells in healthy people across ages. The source is a woman aged 60-75 years in good health. V is TRBV29-1 and J is TRBJ2-1; no definite D call. The sequencing sample was made of blood. The CDR3 nucleotides are TGCAGCCCACCCTACCCCAATGAGCAGTTATTC. Its translation is CSPPYPNEQLF.